A selection of T cell receptor beta chains follows, all from one sample in a study of cytomegalovirus exposure and HLA in healthy donors. The protocol was immunoSEQ multiplex PCR, while the TCRdb copy is restricted to in-frame clones and leaves out a portion. The table shows more than 95,000 clones, with 75% to 90% occurring only once. Specimen: PBMCs. Receptor source: a man aged 25 to 40 in good health and CMV-seropositive. Both conserved end residues are part of each CDR3. The D gene is left open where the match is weak. Size values are once, few and many counts, or a class for expanded clones, and some rows have none.

TRBV30	-	TRBJ1-1	-	TGTGCCTGGAGGGATCCGGGAGCTGAAGCTTTCTTT	CAWRDPGAEAFF
TRBV2	TRBD2	TRBJ2-7	few	TGTGCCAGCAGCCCAAGCTCCGCGGGGGGGACGGGCGAGCAGTACTTC	CASSPSSAGGTGEQYF
TRBV18	-	TRBJ1-4	few	TGTGCCAGCTCACGGGAGGTAACTGTAAAACTGTTTTTT	CASSREVTVKLFF
TRBV18	-	TRBJ1-1	-	TGTGCCAGCTCACCACCCCAGGGCCGCATGAACACTGAAGCTTTCTTT	CASSPPQGRMNTEAFF
TRBV15	-	TRBJ1-2	-	TGTGCCACCAGCAGGGAGTGGGGCGGAGGGGATGGCTACACCTTC	CATSREWGGGDGYTF
TRBV6-4	TRBD2	TRBJ2-3	few	TGTGCCAGCAGTGACTCGAGCGGGGGGGCAGATACGCAGTATTTT	CASSDSSGGADTQYF
TRBV30	-	TRBJ1-4	-	TGTGCCTGGAGTAAATTAGCACTTGGAAAACTGTTTTTT	CAWSKLALGKLFF
TRBV28	-	TRBJ1-2	-	TGTGCCAGCAGTTTTCAGACATTCTCCGGCTACACCTTC	CASSFQTFSGYTF
TRBV5-1	-	TRBJ1-4	-	TGCGCCAGCAGCTTCGCGAGTGATGAAAAACTGTTTTTT	CASSFASDEKLFF
TRBV11-2	TRBD1	TRBJ2-1	-	TGTGCCAGCAGCTCTCCCGAAGGGACAGGGGGCCAGGAGCAGTTCTTC	CASSSPEGTGGQEQFF
TRBV5-1	-	TRBJ1-2	-	TGCGCCAGCAGCTTGGCCGGAGAGGACTATGGCTACACCTTC	CASSLAGEDYGYTF
TRBV5-1	TRBD1	TRBJ2-7	-	TGCGCCAGCAGCAACAGGGGATTTTACGAGCAGTACTTC	CASSNRGFYEQYF
TRBV5-1	TRBD1	TRBJ1-6	-	TGCGCCAGCCGCCCTCTCACAGGGGGCGGCAATTCACCCCTCCACTTT	CASRPLTGGGNSPLHF
TRBV6-5	-	TRBJ2-5	-	TGTGCCAGCAGTCGACAGCCCAAAGAGACCCAGTACTTC	CASSRQPKETQYF
TRBV5-1	-	TRBJ1-2	-	TGCGCCAGCAGCTTGGGCAGGGGAGATGGCTACACCTTC	CASSLGRGDGYTF
TRBV7-9	TRBD1	TRBJ2-2	-	TGTGCCAGCAGCTCCGGGACAGGGGGCAACACCGGGGAGCTGTTTTTT	CASSSGTGGNTGELFF
TRBV25-1	TRBD1	TRBJ2-3	-	TGTGCCAGCAGTGTAACAGGGGGCGAGGATACGCAGTATTTT	CASSVTGGEDTQYF
TRBV6-6	-	TRBJ2-2	-	TGTGCCAGCAGCCTCACCGGGGAGCTGTTTTTT	CASSLTGELFF
TRBV5-1	TRBD2	TRBJ2-2	-	TGCGCCAGCAGCGGACTAGCGGGGGGGAACACCGGGGAGCTGTTTTTT	CASSGLAGGNTGELFF
TRBV6-5	TRBD1	TRBJ2-2	-	TGTGCCAGCAGGAAACAGGGGTCCGGGGAGCTGTTTTTT	CASRKQGSGELFF
TRBV7-9	-	TRBJ1-2	once	TGTGCCAGCAGCTTCAACAGCAACTATGGCTACACCTTC	CASSFNSNYGYTF
TRBV4-1	-	TRBJ2-1	-	TGCGCCAGCAGCCAAGAGTTTGGGACACCCTACAATGAGCAGTTCTTC	CASSQEFGTPYNEQFF
TRBV6-4	TRBD1	TRBJ2-3	medium-sized	TGTGCCAGCAGTGACGGACAGGGGGCAGATACGCAGTATTTT	CASSDGQGADTQYF
TRBV13	-	TRBJ2-5	-	TGTGCCAGCAGCAAAGCGGGCCAACTAGTTGGGGAGACCCAGTACTTC	CASSKAGQLVGETQYF
TRBV13	TRBD1	TRBJ2-1	-	TGTGCCAGCACCAACGACAGGGGCTATGAGCAGTTCTTC	CASTNDRGYEQFF
TRBV2	TRBD1	TRBJ2-7	-	TGTGCCAGCAGTCGGTGGACAGGAGATTCCTACGAGCAGTACTTC	CASSRWTGDSYEQYF
TRBV9	-	TRBJ1-1	-	TGTGCCAGCAGCGCACAGGGCTGGACTGAAGCTTTCTTT	CASSAQGWTEAFF
TRBV5-4	-	TRBJ2-7	-	TGTGCCAGCAGCTTGCAAAATGCCTACGAGCAGTACTTC	CASSLQNAYEQYF
TRBV18	TRBD1	TRBJ2-5	-	TGTGCCAGCTCACCAAAGACAGGGGGTCAAGAGACCCAGTACTTC	CASSPKTGGQETQYF
TRBV7-9	-	TRBJ1-4	-	TGTGCCATCCCCTCCCCCCGGACAGTAGAGGGGGGGAATGAAAAACTGTTTTTT	CAIPSPRTVEGGNEKLFF
TRBV15	TRBD1	TRBJ1-1	-	TGTGCCACCAGTACCGGGACAGGGGACACTGAAGCTTTCTTT	CATSTGTGDTEAFF
TRBV6-5	TRBD2	TRBJ2-5	few	TGTGCCAGCAGTTACGGATTTAGCGGGGGGGTTGAGACCCAGTACTTC	CASSYGFSGGVETQYF
TRBV18	-	TRBJ1-2	-	TGTGCCAGCTCACGAGCTTCGGACTATGGCTACACCTTC	CASSRASDYGYTF
TRBV10-2	TRBD1	TRBJ1-4	once	TGCGCCAGCAGTGACACACCCGGGACAGGGATCGAAAAACTGTTTTTT	CASSDTPGTGIEKLFF
TRBV5-1	-	TRBJ1-2	-	TGCGCCAGCAGCCCCGCGGAGGGAAACTATGGCTACACCTTC	CASSPAEGNYGYTF
TRBV14	-	TRBJ2-7	once	TGTGCCAGCAGCCAAGCCCTAGATCTTAACGAGCAGTACTTC	CASSQALDLNEQYF
TRBV19	TRBD1	TRBJ2-3	-	TGTGCCAGTAGCATGGGGACAGGGGGCACAGATACGCAGTATTTT	CASSMGTGGTDTQYF
TRBV7-9	TRBD2	TRBJ2-1	-	TGTGCCAGCAGCGAGCTAGCGGGGGGGAGCTACAATGAGCAGTTCTTC	CASSELAGGSYNEQFF
TRBV5-1	TRBD1	TRBJ1-2	-	TGCGCCAGCAGCCCCAGTCTGGACAGGGGTGGGTGGTACTATGGCTACACCTTC	CASSPSLDRGGWYYGYTF
TRBV2	-	TRBJ2-5	-	TGTGCCAGCAGTGAAGCGCTTCAAGCCCAGGGGACCCAGTACTTC	CASSEALQAQGTQYF
TRBV28	TRBD2	TRBJ2-7	-	TGTGCCAGCAAAGTTCCTCCTAGCGGGGGCCCCTACGAGCAGTACTTC	CASKVPPSGGPYEQYF
TRBV6-5	-	TRBJ2-7	-	TGTGCCAGCAGTTCACCCCCGGGAGTTGGGAGCTACGAGCAGTACTTC	CASSSPPGVGSYEQYF
TRBV5-1	TRBD1	TRBJ2-5	-	TGCGCCAGCAGCTCCGGACAGGGGCCAGAGACCCAGTACTTC	CASSSGQGPETQYF
TRBV9	-	TRBJ1-1	-	TGTGCCAGCAGCGTAGAGCTCGAGGGAACTGAAGCTTTCTTT	CASSVELEGTEAFF
TRBV6-1	-	TRBJ1-6	-	TGTGCCAGCGGTGACAGGAATGATTCACCCCTCCACTTT	CASGDRNDSPLHF
TRBV19	-	TRBJ1-1	few	TGTGCCAGTACTCAGGGGATAAGGACTGAAGCTTTCTTT	CASTQGIRTEAFF
TRBV25-1	-	TRBJ1-5	-	TGTGCCAGCAGTGAGTGGACAGATAGCAATCAGCCCCAGCATTTT	CASSEWTDSNQPQHF
TRBV6-5	TRBD1	TRBJ2-7	-	TGTGCCAGCAGGCCCGGGACAGGGCCCCACGAGCAGTACTTC	CASRPGTGPHEQYF
TRBV7-3	TRBD2	TRBJ2-2	-	TGTGCCAGCAGCGCCGCTAGCGGGGGGAACACCGGGGAGCTGTTTTTT	CASSAASGGNTGELFF